This T cell receptor beta chain was recorded in a study of beta chain features in type 1 diabetes. Turning to the study itself: All samples yielded about 100 million examined sorted cells. Whole-study findings and limits: Shorter TCRB CDR3s, moderately but significantly so, were found in Type 1 diabetes patients in all four CD4+ subsets.

There was one heparinised blood draw per donor, averaging around 120 mL. Via the markers CD45RO/CCR7/CD25/CD127/CD95/CD27, stem cell-like memory, regulatory, central memory and naive CD4+ cells were sorted. V shed 8 bases and J 0 bases; nucleotides not matched to a gene: 19. The CDR3 is 19 residues long. Germline assignment: CDR1 SEHNR and CDR2 FQNEAQ (reference sequence). This clone was recorded a few times. The antigen remains undetermined. Expressed TCRB transcripts got sequenced, as all isolated RNA was reverse transcribed. Some clones are missing from TCRdb's copy, which holds only in-frame ones; the method was immunoSEQ multiplex PCR. The sample holds about 740,000 clones, around an eighth seen once.

Sample: naive CD4+ T cells from blood. V is TRBV7-9 and J is TRBJ2-3, with 8 bases lining up with TRBD2. The clonotype originates from a man aged 18 to 35 with type 1 diabetes. CDR3 protein: CASEKALAGPGPSTDTQYF. Here the CDR3 DNA reads TGTGCCAGCGAGAAAGCCCTAGCGGGCCCCGGTCCTAGCACAGATACGCAGTATTTT. Filled out from reference TRBV7-9 and TRBJ2-3, the complete variable domain reads DTGVSQNPRHKITKRGQNVTFRCDPISEHNRLYWYRQTLGQGPEFLTYFQNEAQLEKSRLLSDRFSAERPKGSFSTLEIQRTEQGDSAMYLCASEKALAGPGPSTDTQYFGPGTRLTVL.